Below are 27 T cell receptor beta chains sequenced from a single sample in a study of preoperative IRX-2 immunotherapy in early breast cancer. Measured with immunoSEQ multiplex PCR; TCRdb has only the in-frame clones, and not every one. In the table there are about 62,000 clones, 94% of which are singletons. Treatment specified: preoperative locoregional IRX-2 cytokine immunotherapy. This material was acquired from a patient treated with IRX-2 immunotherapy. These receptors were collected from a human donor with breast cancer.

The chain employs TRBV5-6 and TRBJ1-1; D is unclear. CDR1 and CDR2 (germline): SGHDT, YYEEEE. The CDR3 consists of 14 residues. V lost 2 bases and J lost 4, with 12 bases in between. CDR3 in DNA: TGTGCCAGCAGCTTCAAGCGGGTTTTCACTGAAGCTTTCTTT. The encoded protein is CASSFKRVFTEAFF.

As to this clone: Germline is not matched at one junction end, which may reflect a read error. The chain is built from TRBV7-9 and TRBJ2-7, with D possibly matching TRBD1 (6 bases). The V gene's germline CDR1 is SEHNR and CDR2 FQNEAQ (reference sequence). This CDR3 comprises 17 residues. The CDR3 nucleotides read TGTGTCAGCAGCTCGAGATCTACAGGGTCTAGCTCCTACGAGCAGTACTTC. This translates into CVSSSRSTGSSSYEQYF.

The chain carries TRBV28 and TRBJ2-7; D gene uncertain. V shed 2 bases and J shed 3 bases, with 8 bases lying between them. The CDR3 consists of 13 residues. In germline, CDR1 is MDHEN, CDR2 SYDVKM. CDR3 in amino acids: CASSLGDFYEQYF. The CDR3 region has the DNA TGTGCCAGCAGTTTAGGGGATTTCTACGAGCAGTACTTC.

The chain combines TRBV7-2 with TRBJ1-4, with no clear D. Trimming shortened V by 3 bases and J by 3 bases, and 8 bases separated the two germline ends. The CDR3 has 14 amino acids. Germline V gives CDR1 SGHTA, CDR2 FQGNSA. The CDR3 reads CASSFGGSNEKLFF. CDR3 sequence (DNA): TGTGCCAGCAGCTTCGGTGGGTCTAATGAAAAACTGTTTTTT.

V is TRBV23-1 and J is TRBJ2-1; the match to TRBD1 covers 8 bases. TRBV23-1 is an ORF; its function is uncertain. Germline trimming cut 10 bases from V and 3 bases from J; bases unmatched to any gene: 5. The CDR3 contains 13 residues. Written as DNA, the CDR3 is TGCGCCAACGACGGACAGGGCTACAATGAGCAGTTCTTC. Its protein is CANDGQGYNEQFF.

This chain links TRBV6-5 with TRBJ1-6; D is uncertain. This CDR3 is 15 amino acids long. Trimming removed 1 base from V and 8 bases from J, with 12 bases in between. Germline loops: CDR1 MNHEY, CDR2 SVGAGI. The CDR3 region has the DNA TGTGCCAGCAGTTACTTCGGGGTGGGCGATTCACCCCTCCACTTT. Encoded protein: CASSYFGVGDSPLHF.

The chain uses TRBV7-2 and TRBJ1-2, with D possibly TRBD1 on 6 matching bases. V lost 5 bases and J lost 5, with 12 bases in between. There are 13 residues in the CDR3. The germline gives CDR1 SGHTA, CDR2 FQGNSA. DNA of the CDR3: TGTGCCAGCAGCCCCCGGAGGGGGTATGGCTACACCTTC. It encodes CASSPRRGYGYTF. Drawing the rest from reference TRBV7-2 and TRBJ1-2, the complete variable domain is GAGVSQSPSNKVTEKGKDVELRCDPISGHTALYWYRQSLGQGLEFLIYFQGNSAPDKSGLPSDRFSAERTGGSVSTLTIQRTQQEDSAVYLCASSPRRGYGYTFGSGTRLTVV.

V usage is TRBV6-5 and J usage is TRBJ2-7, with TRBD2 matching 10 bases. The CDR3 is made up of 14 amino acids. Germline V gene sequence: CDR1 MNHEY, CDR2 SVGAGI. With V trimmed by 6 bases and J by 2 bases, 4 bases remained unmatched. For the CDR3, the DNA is TGTGCCAGCAGGCCTAGCGGGGGAACCTACGAGCAGTACTTC. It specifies CASRPSGGTYEQYF.

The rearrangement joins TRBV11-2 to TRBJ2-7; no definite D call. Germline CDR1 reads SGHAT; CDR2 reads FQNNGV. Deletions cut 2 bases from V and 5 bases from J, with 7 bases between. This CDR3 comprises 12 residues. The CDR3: CASSLISNEQYF. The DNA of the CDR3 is TGTGCCAGCAGCTTAATTTCGAACGAGCAGTACTTC.

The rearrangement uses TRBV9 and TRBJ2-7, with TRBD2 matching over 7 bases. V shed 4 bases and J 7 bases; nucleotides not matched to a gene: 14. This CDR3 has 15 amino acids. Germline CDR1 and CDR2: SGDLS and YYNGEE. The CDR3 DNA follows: TGTGCCAGCAGCTCCCTTCGGGGGGTGGCGGAGGAGCAGTACTTC. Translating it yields CASSSLRGVAEEQYF.

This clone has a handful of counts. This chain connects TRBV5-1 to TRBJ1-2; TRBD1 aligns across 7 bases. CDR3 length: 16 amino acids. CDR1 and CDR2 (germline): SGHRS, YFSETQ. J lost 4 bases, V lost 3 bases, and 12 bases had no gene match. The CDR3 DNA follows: TGCGCCAGCAGCTCAGCCGGGACAGCGAAACTCTATGGCTACACCTTC. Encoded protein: CASSSAGTAKLYGYTF.

CDR3 nucleotide sequence: TGCAGCGTTGACGGGGTGGAAGCCAAAAACATTCAGTACTTC. Amino acid sequence: CSVDGVEAKNIQYF. The chain carries TRBV29-1 and TRBJ2-4; TRBD2 is a possible D gene (5 bases). V dropped 3 bases and J dropped 0 bases, with 9 bases sitting between them. Germline V gene sequence: CDR1 SQVTM, CDR2 ANQGSEA. The CDR3 loop spans 14 amino acids.

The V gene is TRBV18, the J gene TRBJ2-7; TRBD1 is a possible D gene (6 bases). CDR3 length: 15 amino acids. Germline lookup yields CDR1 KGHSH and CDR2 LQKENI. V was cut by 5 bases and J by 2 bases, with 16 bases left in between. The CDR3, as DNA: TGTGCCAGCTCATCCACAGGGTCGTCTACCTACGAGCAGTACTTC. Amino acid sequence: CASSSTGSSTYEQYF.

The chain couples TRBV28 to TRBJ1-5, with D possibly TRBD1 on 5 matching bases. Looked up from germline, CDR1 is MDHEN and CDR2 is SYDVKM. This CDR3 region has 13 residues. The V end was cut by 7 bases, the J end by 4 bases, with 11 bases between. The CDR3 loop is CASNVGGNQPQHF. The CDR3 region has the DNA TGTGCCAGCAACGTTGGGGGGAATCAGCCCCAGCATTTT.

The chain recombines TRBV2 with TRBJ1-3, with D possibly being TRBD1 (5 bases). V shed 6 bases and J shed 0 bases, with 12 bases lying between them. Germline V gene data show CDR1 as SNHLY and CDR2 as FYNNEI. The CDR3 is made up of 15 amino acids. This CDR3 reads CASSETGVSGNTIYF. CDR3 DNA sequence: TGTGCCAGCAGCGAAACAGGAGTCTCTGGAAACACCATATATTTT.

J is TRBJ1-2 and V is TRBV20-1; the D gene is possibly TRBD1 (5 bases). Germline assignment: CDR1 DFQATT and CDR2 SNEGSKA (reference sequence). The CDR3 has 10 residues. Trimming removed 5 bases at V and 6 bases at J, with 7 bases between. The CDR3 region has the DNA TGCAGTGCTCAGGGAAATGGCTACACCTTC. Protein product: CSAQGNGYTF.

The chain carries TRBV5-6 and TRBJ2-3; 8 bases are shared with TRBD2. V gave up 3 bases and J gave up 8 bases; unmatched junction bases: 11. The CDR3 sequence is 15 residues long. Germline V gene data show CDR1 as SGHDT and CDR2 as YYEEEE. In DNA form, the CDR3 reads TGTGCCAGCAGCTCGGGGGGGAACCTGCATACTACGCAGTATTTT. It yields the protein CASSSGGNLHTTQYF.

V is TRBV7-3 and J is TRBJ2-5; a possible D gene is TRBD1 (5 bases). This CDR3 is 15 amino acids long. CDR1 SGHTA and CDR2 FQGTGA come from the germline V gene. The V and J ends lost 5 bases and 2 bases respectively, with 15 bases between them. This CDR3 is CASSPQDTEQETQYF. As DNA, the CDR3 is TGTGCCAGCAGCCCGCAGGACACAGAGCAAGAGACCCAGTACTTC.

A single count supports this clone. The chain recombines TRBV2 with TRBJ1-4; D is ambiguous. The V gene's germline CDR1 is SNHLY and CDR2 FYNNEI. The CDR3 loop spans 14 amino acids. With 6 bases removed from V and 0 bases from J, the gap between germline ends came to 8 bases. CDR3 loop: CASRRVTTNEKLFF. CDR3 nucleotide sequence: TGTGCCAGCAGGAGAGTTACAACTAATGAAAAACTGTTTTTT.

The CDR3 reads CASSEREKNNEQFF. The CDR3 bases are TGTGCCAGCAGCGAACGGGAGAAGAACAATGAGCAGTTCTTC. The chain has TRBV7-8 and TRBJ2-1, with D tentatively TRBD2 (6 bases). CDR1 is SGHVS, CDR2 FQNEAQ, per germline. The length of the CDR3 is 14 residues. Trimming pared 5 bases from V and 5 bases from J, leaving 13 bases between.

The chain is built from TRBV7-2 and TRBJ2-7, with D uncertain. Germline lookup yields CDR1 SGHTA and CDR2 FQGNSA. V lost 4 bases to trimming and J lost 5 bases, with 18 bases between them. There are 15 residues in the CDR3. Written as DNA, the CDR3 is TGTGCCAGCAGCTACCGTTACCCCGGACGAGACGAGCAGTACTTC. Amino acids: CASSYRYPGRDEQYF.

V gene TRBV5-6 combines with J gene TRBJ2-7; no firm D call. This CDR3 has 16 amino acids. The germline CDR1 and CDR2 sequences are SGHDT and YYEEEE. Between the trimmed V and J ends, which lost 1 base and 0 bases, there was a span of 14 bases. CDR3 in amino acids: CASSLYVQPFSYEQYF. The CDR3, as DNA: TGTGCCAGCAGCTTGTACGTCCAGCCTTTCTCCTACGAGCAGTACTTC.

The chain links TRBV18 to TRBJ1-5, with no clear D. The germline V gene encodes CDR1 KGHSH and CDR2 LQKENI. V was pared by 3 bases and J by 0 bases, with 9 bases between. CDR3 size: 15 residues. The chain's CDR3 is CASSPAGFSNQPQHF. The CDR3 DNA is TGTGCCAGCTCACCCGCGGGGTTTAGCAATCAGCCCCAGCATTTT.

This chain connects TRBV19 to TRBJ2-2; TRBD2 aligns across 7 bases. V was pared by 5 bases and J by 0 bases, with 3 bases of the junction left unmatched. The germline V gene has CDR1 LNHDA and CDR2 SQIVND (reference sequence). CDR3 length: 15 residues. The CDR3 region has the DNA TGTGCCAGTAGTTCGGGGACTACGAACACCGGGGAGCTGTTTTTT. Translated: CASSSGTTNTGELFF.

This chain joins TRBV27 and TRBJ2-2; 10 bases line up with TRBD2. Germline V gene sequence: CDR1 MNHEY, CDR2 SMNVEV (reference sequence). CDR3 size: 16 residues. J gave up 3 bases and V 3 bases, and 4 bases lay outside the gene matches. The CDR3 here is CASSFPSGSDTGELFF. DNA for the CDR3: TGTGCCAGCAGTTTTCCTAGCGGGAGTGACACCGGGGAGCTGTTTTTT.

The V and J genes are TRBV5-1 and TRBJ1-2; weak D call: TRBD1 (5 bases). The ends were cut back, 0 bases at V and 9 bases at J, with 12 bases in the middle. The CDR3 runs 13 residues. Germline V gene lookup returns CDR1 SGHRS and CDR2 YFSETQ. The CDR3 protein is CASSLDRGRSYTF. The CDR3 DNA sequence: TGCGCCAGCAGCTTGGATAGGGGAAGGAGCTACACCTTC.

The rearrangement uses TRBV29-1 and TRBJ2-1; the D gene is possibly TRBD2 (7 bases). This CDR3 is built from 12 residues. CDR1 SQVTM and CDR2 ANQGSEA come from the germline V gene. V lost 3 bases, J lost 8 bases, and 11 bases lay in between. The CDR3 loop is CSVEGGGDEQFF. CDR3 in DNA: TGCAGCGTTGAGGGCGGGGGCGATGAGCAGTTCTTC.